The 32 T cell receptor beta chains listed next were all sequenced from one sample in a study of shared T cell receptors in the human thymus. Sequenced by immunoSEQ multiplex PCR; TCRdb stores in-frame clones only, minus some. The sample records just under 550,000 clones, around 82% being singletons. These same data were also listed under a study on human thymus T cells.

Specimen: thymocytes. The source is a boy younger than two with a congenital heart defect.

For the CDR3, the DNA is TGTGCCAGCAGTCGCGGGAGGGCCGTCACAGATACGCAGTATTTT. It is translated as CASSRGRAVTDTQYF. The J gene is TRBJ2-3, the V gene TRBV27, with 9 nucleotides matching TRBD2. Trimming took 5 bases from V and 2 from J; bases not matched to a gene: 5. From germline, CDR1 is MNHEY and CDR2 SMNVEV (reference sequence). This CDR3 is 15 amino acids long.

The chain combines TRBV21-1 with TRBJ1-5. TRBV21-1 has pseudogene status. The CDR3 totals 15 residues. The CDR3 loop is CARRRLRAENQPQHF. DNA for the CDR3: TGTGCCAGACGTCGTCTGAGGGCAGAAAATCAGCCCCAGCATTTT.

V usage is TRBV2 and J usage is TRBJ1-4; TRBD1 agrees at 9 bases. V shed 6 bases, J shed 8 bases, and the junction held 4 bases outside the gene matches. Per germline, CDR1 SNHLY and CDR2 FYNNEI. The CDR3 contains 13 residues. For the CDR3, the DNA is TGTGCCAGCAGCGGGACAGGGATGGAAAAACTGTTTTTT. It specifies CASSGTGMEKLFF.

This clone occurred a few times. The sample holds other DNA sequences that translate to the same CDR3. CDR3 sequence reads: CASSLGTASSYEQYF. CDR3 bases: TGTGCCAGCAGCTTAGGGACAGCGAGCTCCTACGAGCAGTACTTC. The V call is TRBV7-9, the J call TRBJ2-7, with D possibly being TRBD1 (6 bases). The CDR3 totals 15 residues. Germline CDR1 reads SEHNR; CDR2 reads FQNEAQ (reference sequence). The V end lost 1 base, the J end lost 0 bases, and 10 bases lay between the germline ends.

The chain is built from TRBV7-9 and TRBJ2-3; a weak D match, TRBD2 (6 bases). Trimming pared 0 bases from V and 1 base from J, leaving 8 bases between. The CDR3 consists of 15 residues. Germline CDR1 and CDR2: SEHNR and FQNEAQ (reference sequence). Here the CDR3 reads CASSLAGTGTDTQYF. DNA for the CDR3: TGTGCCAGCAGCTTAGCCGGGACTGGCACAGATACGCAGTATTTT.

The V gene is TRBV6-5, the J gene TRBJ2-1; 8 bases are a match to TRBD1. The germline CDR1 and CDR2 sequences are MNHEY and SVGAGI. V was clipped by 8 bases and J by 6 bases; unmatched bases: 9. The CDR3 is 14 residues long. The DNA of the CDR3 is TGTGCCAGCTCAAGGGACAGGCACGGCAATGAGCAGTTCTTC. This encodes CASSRDRHGNEQFF.

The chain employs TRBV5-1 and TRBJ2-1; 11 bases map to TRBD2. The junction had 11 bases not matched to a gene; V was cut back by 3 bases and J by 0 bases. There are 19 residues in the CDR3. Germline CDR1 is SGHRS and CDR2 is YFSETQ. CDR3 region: CASSSEPRTSGLSYNEQFF. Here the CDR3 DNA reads TGCGCCAGCAGCTCCGAACCCCGGACTAGCGGGCTCTCCTACAATGAGCAGTTCTTC.

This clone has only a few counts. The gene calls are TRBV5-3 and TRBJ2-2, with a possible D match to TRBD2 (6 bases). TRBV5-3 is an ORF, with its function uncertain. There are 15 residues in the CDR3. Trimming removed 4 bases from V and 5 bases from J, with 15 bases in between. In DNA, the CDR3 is TGTGCCAGAAGCCCCCGGAGGGGTCGGACCGGGGAGCTGTTTTTT. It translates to CARSPRRGRTGELFF.

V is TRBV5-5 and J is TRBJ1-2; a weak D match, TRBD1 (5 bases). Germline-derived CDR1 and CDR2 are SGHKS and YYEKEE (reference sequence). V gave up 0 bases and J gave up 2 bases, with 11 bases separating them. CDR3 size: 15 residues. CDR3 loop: CASSLAQGWNYGYTF. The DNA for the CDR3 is TGTGCCAGCAGCTTGGCTCAGGGATGGAACTATGGCTACACCTTC.

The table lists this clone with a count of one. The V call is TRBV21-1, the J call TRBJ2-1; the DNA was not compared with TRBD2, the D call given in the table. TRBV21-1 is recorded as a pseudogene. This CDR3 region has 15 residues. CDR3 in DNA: TGTGCCAGCAGCTCTGGGACTAGCGGGATCTATGAGCAGTTCTTC. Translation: CASSSGTSGIYEQFF.

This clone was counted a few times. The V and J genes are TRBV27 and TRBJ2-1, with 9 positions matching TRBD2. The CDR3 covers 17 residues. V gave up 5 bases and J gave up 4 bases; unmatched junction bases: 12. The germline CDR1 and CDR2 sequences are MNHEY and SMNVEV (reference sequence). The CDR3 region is CASSRVRGTSLYNEQFF. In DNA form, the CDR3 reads TGTGCCAGCAGTAGGGTTAGAGGGACTAGCCTATACAATGAGCAGTTCTTC.

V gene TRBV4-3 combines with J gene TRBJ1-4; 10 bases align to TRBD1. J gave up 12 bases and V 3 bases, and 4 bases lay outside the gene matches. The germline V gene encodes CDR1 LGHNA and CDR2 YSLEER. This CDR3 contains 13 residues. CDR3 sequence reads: CASSQEGQGQLFF. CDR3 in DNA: TGCGCCAGCAGCCAGGAGGGACAGGGGCAACTGTTTTTT.

CDR3 amino acids: CAISGTGKNTEAFF. CDR3 DNA sequence: TGTGCCATCAGTGGGACAGGAAAGAACACTGAAGCTTTCTTT. The chain uses TRBV10-3 and TRBJ1-1, with 7 bases identical to TRBD1. Germline V lookup: CDR1 ENHRY, CDR2 SYGVKD. V gave up 4 bases and J gave up 1 base; unmatched junction bases: 3. The CDR3 runs 14 residues.

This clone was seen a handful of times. CDR3 DNA: TGCAGTGCTAGAGTGAGCAATGAGCAGTTCTTC. Protein sequence: CSARVSNEQFF. V is TRBV20-1 and J is TRBJ2-1; D gene ambiguous. This CDR3 contains 11 residues. In germline, CDR1 is DFQATT, CDR2 SNEGSKA (reference sequence). The V gene lost 1 base and the J gene lost 6 bases, with 4 bases spanning the gap.

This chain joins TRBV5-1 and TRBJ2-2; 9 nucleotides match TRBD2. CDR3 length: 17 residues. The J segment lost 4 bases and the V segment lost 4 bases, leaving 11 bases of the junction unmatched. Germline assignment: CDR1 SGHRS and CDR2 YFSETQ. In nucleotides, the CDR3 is TGCGCCAGCAGCGCCGGGGGTAGCGGGAGCGGCACCGGGGAGCTGTTTTTT. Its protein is CASSAGGSGSGTGELFF.

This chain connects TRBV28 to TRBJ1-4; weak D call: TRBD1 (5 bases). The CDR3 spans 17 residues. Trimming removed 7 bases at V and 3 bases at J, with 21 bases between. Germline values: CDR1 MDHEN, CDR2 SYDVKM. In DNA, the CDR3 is TGTGCCAGCACCTCCGCTACGGGGGGGTTGGCTAATGAAAAACTGTTTTTT. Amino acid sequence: CASTSATGGLANEKLFF.

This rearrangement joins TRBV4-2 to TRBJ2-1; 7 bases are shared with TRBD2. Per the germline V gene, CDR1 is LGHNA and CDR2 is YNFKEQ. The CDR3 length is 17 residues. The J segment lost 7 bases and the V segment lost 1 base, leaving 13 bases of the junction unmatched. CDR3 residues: CASSQGNSLGGSNEQFF. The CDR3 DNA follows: TGTGCCAGCAGCCAAGGGAACTCTCTCGGCGGGAGTAATGAGCAGTTCTTC.

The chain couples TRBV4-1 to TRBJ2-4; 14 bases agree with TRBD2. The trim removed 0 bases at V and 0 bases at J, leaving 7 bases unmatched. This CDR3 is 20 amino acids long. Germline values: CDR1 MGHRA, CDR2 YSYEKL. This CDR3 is CASSQDATSGGDLAKNIQYF. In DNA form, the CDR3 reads TGCGCCAGCAGCCAAGATGCGACTAGCGGGGGGGACCTAGCCAAAAACATTCAGTACTTC.

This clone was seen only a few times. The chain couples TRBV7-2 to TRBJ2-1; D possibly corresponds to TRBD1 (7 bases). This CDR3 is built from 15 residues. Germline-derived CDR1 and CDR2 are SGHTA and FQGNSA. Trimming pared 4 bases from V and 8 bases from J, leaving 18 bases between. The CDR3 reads CASSSPQGGQDEQFF. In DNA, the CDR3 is TGTGCCAGCAGCTCTCCCCAGGGGGGTCAAGATGAGCAGTTCTTC. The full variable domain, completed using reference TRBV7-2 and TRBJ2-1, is GAGVSQSPSNKVTEKGKDVELRCDPISGHTALYWYRQSLGQGLEFLIYFQGNSAPDKSGLPSDRFSAERTGGSVSTLTIQRTQQEDSAVYLCASSSPQGGQDEQFFGPGTRLTVL.

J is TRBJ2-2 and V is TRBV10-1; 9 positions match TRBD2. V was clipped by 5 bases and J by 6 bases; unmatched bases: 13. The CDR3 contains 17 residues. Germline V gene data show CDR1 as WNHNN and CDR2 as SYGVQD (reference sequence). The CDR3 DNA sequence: TGCGCCAGCAGTAGCCACCTGGGGACTAGCCTCGCCGGGGAGCTGTTTTTT. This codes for CASSSHLGTSLAGELFF.

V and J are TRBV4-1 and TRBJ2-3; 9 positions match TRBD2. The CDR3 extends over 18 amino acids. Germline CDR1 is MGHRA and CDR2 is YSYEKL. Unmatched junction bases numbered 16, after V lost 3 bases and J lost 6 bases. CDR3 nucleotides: TGCGCCAGCAGCCATCCCCGGGGTAGCGGGGGAGAGACCGATACGCAGTATTTT. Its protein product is CASSHPRGSGGETDTQYF.

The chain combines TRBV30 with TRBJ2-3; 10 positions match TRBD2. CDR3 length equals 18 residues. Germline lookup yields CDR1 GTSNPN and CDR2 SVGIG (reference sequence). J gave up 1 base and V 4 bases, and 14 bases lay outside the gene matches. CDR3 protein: CAWNFKASGSLCTDTQYF. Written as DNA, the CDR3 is TGTGCCTGGAACTTTAAGGCTAGCGGGAGTCTTTGCACAGATACGCAGTATTTT. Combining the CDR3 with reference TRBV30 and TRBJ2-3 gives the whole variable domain SQTIHQWPATLVQPVGSPLSLECTVEGTSNPNLYWYRQAAGRGLQLLFYSVGIGQISSEVPQNLSASRPQDRQFILSSKKLLLSDSGFYLCAWNFKASGSLCTDTQYFGPGTRLTVL.

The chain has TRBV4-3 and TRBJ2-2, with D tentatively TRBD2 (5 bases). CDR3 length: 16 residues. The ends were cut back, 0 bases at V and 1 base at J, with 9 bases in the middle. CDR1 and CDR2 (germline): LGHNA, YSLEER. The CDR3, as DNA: TGCGCCAGCAGCCAAGATCTTGCGGGGAACACCGGGGAGCTGTTTTTT. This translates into CASSQDLAGNTGELFF.

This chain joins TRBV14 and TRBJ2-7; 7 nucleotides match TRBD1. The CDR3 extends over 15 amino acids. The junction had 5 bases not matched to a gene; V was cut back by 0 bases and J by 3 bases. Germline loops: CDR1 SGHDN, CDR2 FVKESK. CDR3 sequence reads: CASSQDRDRDYEQYF. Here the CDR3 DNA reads TGTGCCAGCAGCCAAGATAGAGACAGGGACTACGAGCAGTACTTC.

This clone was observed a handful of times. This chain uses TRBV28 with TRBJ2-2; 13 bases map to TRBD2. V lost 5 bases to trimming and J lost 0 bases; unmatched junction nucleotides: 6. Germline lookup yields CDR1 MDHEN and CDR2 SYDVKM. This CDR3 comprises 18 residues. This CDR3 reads CASSKGLAGDANTGELFF. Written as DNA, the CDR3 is TGTGCCAGCAGTAAAGGACTAGCGGGGGACGCGAACACCGGGGAGCTGTTTTTT.

CDR3 region: CASGGLAGSKNIQYF. In nucleotides, the CDR3 is TGTGCCAGCGGGGGACTAGCGGGTTCAAAAAACATTCAGTACTTC. The chain carries TRBV7-3 and TRBJ2-4; 12 bases align to TRBD2. Trimming removed 8 bases from V and 4 bases from J; junction bases left unmatched: 6. The germline CDR1 and CDR2 sequences are SGHTA and FQGTGA. This CDR3 has 15 amino acids.

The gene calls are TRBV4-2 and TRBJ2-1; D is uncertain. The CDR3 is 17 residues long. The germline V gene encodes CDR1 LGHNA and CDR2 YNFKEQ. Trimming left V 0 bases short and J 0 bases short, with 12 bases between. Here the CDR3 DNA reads TGTGCCAGCAGCCAAGAGGTGAGCGAGACCTCCTACAATGAGCAGTTCTTC. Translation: CASSQEVSETSYNEQFF.

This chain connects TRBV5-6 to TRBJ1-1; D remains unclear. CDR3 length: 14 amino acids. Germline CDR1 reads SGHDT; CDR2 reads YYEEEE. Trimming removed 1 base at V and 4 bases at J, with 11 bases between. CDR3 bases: TGTGCCAGCAGCTTGTCAGGAGGAGGCACTGAAGCTTTCTTT. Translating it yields CASSLSGGGTEAFF.

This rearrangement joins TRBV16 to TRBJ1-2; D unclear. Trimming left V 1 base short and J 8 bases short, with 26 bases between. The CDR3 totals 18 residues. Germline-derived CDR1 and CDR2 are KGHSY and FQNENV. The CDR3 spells CASSQLEYLSLGVEGYTF. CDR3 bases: TGTGCCAGCAGCCAATTGGAGTATCTAAGCTTGGGTGTAGAGGGCTACACCTTC. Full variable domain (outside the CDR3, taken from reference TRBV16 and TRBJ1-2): GEEVAQTPKHLVRGEGQKAKLYCAPIKGHSYVFWYQQVLKNEFKFLISFQNENVFDETGMPKERFSAKCLPNSPCSLEIQATKLEDSAVYFCASSQLEYLSLGVEGYTFGSGTRLTVV.

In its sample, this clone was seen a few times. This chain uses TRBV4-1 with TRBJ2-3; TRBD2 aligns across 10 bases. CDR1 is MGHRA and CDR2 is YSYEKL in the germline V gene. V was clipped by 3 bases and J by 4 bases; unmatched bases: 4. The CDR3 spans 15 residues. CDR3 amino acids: CASSQEREGSDTQYF. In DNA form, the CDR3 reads TGCGCCAGCAGCCAGGAGCGGGAGGGTTCAGATACGCAGTATTTT.

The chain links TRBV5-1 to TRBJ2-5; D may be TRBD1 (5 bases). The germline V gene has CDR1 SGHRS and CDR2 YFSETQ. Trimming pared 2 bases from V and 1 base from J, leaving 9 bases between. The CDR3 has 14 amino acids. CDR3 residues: CASSFDRPQETQYF. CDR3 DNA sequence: TGCGCCAGCAGCTTTGACAGACCCCAAGAGACCCAGTACTTC.

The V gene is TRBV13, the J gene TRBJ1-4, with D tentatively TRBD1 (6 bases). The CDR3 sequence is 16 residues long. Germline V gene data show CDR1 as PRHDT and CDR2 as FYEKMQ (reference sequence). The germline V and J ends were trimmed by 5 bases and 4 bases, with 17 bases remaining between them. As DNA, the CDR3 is TGTGCCAGCAGCCCAACAGGGAGCCAGAGTAATGAAAAACTGTTTTTT. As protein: CASSPTGSQSNEKLFF. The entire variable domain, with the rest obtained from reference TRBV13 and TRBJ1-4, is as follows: AAGVIQSPRHLIKEKRETATLKCYPIPRHDTVYWYQQGPGQDPQFLISFYEKMQSDKGSIPDRFSAQQFSDYHSELNMSSLELGDSALYFCASSPTGSQSNEKLFFGSGTQLSVL.